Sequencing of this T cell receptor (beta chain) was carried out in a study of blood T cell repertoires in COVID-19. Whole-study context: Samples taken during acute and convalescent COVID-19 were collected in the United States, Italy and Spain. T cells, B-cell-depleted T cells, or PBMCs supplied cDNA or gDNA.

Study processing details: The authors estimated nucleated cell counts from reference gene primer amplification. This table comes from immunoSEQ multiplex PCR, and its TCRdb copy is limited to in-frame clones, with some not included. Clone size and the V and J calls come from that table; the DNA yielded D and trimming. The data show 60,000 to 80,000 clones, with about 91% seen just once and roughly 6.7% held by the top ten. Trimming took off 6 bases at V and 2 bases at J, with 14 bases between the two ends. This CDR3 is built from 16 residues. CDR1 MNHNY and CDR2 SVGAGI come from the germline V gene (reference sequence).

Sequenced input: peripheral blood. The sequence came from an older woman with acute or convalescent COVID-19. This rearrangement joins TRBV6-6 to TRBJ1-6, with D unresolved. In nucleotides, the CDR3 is TGTGCCAGCAGCCCTACTGCGGTCGCCTATAATTCACCCCTCCACTTT. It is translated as CASSPTAVAYNSPLHF.